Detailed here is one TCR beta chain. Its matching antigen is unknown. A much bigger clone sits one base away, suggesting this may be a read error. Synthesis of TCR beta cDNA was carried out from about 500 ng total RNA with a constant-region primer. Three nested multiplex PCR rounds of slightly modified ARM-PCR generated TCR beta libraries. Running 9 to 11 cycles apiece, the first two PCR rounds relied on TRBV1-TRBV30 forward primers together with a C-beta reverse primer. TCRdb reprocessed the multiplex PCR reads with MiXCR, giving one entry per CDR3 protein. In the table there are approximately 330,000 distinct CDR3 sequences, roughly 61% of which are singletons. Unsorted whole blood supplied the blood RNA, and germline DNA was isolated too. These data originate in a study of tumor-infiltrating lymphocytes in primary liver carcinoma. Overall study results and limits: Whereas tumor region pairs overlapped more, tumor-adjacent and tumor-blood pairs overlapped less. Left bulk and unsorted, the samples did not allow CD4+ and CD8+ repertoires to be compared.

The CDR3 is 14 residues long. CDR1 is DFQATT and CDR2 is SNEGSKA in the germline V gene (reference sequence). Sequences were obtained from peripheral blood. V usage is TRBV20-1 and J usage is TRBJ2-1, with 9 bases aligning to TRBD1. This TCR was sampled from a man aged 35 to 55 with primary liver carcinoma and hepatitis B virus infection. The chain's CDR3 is CCATGGEVYNEQFF. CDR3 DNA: TGCTGTGCAACAGGGGGCGAGGTCTACAATGAGCAGTTCTTC.